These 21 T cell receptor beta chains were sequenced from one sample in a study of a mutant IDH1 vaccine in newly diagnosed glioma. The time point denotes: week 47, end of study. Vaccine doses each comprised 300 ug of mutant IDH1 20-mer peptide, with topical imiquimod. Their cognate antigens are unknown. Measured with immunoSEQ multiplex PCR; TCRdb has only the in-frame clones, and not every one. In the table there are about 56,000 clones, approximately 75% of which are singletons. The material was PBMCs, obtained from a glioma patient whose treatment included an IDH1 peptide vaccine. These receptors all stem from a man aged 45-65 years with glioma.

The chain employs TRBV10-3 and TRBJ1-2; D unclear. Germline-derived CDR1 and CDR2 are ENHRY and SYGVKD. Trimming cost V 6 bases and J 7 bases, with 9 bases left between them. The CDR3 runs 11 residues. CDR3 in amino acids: CAIRSFGGYTF. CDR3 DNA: TGTGCCATCAGGTCTTTTGGTGGCTACACCTTC.

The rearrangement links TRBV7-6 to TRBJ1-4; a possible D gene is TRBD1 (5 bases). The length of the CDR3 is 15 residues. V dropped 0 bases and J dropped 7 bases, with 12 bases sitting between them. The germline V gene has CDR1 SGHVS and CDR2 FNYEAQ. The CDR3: CASSLAQAGGEKLFF. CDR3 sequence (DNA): TGTGCCAGCAGCTTAGCACAGGCCGGAGGTGAAAAACTGTTTTTT.

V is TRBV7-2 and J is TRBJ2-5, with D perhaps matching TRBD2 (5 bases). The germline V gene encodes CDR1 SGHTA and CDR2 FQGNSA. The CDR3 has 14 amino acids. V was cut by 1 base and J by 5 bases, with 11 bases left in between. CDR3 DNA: TGTGCCAGCAGCTTAGAACTAGTGAAGGAGACCCAGTACTTC. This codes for CASSLELVKETQYF.

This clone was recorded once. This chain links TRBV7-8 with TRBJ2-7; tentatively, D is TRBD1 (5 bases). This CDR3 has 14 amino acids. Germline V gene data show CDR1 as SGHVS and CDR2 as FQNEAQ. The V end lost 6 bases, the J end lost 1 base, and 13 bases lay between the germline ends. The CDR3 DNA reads TGTGCCAGCAGACCCACAAGGGGATCCTACGAGCAGTACTTC. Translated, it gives CASRPTRGSYEQYF.

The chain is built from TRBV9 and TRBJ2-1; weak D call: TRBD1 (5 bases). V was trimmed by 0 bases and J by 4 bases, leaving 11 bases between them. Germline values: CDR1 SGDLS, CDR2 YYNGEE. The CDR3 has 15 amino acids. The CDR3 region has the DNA TGTGCCAGCAGCGTAGCGTGGGGCGCGTACAATGAGCAGTTCTTC. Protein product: CASSVAWGAYNEQFF.

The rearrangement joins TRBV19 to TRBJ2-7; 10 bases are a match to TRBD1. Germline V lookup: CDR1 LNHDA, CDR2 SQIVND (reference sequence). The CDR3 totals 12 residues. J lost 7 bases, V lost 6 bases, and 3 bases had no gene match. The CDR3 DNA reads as TGTGCCAGTAGGGACAGGGGGAAGGAGCAGTACTTC. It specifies CASRDRGKEQYF.

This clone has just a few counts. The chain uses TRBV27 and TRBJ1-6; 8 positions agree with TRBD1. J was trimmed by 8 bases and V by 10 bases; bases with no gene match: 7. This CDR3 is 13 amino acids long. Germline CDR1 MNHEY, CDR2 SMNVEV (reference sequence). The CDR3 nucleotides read TGTGCCACGGGACAGGCCAACCATTCACCCCTCCACTTT. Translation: CATGQANHSPLHF.

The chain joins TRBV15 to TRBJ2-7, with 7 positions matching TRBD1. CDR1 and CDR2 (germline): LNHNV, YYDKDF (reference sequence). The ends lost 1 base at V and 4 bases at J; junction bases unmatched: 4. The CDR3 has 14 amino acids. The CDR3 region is CATSRVGRGYEQYF. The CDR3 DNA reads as TGTGCCACCAGCAGAGTAGGCAGGGGGTACGAGCAGTACTTC.

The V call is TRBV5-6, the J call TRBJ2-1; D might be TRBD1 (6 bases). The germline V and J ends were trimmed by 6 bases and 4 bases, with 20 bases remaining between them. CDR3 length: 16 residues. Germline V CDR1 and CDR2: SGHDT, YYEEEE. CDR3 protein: CASILRSRGEYNEQFF. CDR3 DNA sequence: TGTGCCAGCATCCTGCGTTCCAGGGGAGAGTACAATGAGCAGTTCTTC.

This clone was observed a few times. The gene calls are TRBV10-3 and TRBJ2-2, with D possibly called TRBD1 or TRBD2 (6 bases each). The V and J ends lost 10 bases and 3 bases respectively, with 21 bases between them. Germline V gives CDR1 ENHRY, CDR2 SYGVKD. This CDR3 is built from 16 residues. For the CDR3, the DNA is TGTGCCACCAGAGGGTTGGGGGGCGCGGACACCGGGGAGCTGTTTTTT. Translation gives CATRGLGGADTGELFF.

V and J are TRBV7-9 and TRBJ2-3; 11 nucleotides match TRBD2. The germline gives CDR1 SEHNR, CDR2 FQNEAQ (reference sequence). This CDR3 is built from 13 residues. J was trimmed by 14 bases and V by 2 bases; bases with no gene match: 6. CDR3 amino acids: CASSLTSGGNLYF. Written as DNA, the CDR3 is TGTGCCAGCAGCTTAACTAGCGGGGGAAACCTGTATTTT. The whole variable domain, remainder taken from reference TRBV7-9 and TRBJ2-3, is DTGVSQNPRHKITKRGQNVTFRCDPISEHNRLYWYRQTLGQGPEFLTYFQNEAQLEKSRLLSDRFSAERPKGSFSTLEIQRTEQGDSAMYLCASSLTSGGNLYFGPGTRLTVL.

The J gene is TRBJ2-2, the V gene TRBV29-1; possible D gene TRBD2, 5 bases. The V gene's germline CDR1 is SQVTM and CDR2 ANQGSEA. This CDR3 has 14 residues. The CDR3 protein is CGVGAAVYTGELFF. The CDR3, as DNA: TGCGGTGTAGGAGCGGCAGTCTACACCGGGGAGCTGTTTTTT.

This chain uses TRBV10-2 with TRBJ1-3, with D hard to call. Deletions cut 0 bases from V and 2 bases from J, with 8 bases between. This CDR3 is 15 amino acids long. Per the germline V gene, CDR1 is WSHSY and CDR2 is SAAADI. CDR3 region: CASSESATPGNTIYF. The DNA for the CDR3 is TGCGCCAGCAGTGAGTCGGCAACTCCTGGAAACACCATATATTTT.

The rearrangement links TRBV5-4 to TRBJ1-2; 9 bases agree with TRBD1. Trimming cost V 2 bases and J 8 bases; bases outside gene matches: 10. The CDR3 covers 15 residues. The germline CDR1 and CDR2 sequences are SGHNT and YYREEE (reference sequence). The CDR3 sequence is CASSFVSGQGEGYTF. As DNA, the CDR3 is TGTGCCAGCAGCTTTGTTTCGGGACAGGGTGAGGGCTACACCTTC.

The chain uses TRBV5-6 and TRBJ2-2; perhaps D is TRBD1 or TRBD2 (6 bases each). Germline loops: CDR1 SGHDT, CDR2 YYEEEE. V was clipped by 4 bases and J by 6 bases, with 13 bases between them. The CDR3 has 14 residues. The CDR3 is CASSPNGGAGELFF. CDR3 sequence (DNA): TGTGCCAGCAGCCCGAACGGGGGCGCCGGGGAGCTGTTTTTT.

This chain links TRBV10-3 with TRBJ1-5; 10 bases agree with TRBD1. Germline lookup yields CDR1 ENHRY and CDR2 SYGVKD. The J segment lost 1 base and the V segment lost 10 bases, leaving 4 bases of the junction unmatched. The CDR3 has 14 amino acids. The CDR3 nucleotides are TGTGCCAGCGGGGGACAGGGGAGCAATCAGCCCCAGCATTTT. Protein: CASGGQGSNQPQHF.

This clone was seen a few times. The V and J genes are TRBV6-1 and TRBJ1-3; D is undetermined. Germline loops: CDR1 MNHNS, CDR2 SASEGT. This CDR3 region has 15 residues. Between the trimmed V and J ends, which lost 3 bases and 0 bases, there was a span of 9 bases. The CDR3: CASSDGRISGNTIYF. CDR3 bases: TGTGCCAGCAGTGATGGTCGTATCTCTGGAAACACCATATATTTT.

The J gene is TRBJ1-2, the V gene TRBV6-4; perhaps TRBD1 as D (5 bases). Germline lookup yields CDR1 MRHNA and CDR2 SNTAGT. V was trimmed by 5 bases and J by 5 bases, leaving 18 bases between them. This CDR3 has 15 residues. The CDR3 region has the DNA TGTGCCAGCAGTCCCGCGGTAGGGACGGGTTATGGCTACACCTTC. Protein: CASSPAVGTGYGYTF.

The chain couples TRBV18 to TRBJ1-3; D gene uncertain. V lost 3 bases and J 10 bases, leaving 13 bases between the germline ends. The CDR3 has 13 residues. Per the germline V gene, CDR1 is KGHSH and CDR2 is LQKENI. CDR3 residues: CASSPTRYKTIYF. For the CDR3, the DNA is TGTGCCAGCTCACCGACACGTTATAAGACCATATATTTT.

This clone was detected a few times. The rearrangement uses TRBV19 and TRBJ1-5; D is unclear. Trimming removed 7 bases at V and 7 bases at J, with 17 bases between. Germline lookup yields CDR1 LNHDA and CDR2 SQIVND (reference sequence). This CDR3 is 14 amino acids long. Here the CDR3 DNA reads TGTGCCAGTACCCCGGGCCCCGGGAGGCAGCCCCAGCATTTT. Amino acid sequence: CASTPGPGRQPQHF.

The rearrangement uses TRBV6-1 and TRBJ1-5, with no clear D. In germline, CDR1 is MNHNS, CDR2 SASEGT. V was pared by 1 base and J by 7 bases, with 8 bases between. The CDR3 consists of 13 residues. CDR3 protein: CASSEEQRQPQHF. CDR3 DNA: TGTGCCAGCAGTGAAGAACAAAGACAGCCCCAGCATTTT.